A selection of T cell receptor beta chains follows, all from one sample in a study of cytomegalovirus exposure and HLA in healthy donors. The data were produced by immunoSEQ multiplex PCR, yet TCRdb's version contains in-frame clones alone and is incomplete. The data show around 95,000 clones, about four fifths seen once. The sample consisted of PBMCs. The receptor source for this set is a man in his thirties or forties in good health and CMV-seropositive. CDR3s include the opening cysteine and the closing phenylalanine or tryptophan. The D gene is left open where the match is weak. The size of a clone is reported for some rows only, either as once, few or many, or as a class for expanded clones.

V	size	J	D	CDR3	DNA
TRBV9	once	TRBJ2-3	NA	CASSVAAGSPTDTQYF	TGTGCCAGCAGCGTAGCTGCGGGATCTCCCACAGATACGCAGTATTTT
TRBV10-1	NA	TRBJ2-1	TRBD2	CASSPRASGRNEQFF	TGCGCCAGCAGCCCGCGGGCTAGCGGGAGGAATGAGCAGTTCTTC
TRBV6-5	NA	TRBJ1-3	NA	CASSPVISGNTIYF	TGTGCCAGCAGTCCGGTCATCTCTGGAAACACCATATATTTT
TRBV6-5	NA	TRBJ2-7	NA	CASSLFQGVGEQYF	TGTGCCAGCAGCCTCTTTCAGGGTGTTGGGGAGCAGTACTTC
TRBV5-6	NA	TRBJ2-4	NA	CASSLNGIENIQYF	TGTGCCAGCAGCTTGAACGGGATCGAAAACATTCAGTACTTC
TRBV7-9	NA	TRBJ1-2	NA	CASSSASRGADGYTF	TGTGCCAGCAGCTCAGCGAGCCGGGGAGCGGATGGCTACACCTTC
TRBV30	NA	TRBJ1-5	NA	CAWSVEAPRPQHF	TGTGCCTGGAGTGTAGAGGCCCCCCGGCCCCAGCATTTT
TRBV5-1	NA	TRBJ1-5	NA	CASSLDGGLNQPQHF	TGCGCCAGCAGCTTGGACGGGGGTCTGAATCAGCCCCAGCATTTT
TRBV6-5	NA	TRBJ1-2	TRBD1	CATLSGTAANYGYTF	TGTGCCACTCTTTCCGGGACAGCAGCTAACTATGGCTACACCTTC
TRBV27	NA	TRBJ2-7	NA	CASSPRLGDSYEQYF	TGTGCCAGCAGTCCGCGTTTGGGAGACTCCTACGAGCAGTACTTC
TRBV2	NA	TRBJ1-5	NA	CASSQTLNQPQHF	TGTGCCAGCAGTCAGACTCTCAATCAGCCCCAGCATTTT
TRBV25-1	NA	TRBJ1-1	NA	CASSSQDRFNTEAFF	TGTGCCAGCAGCTCTCAAGACAGGTTTAACACTGAAGCTTTCTTT
TRBV19	NA	TRBJ2-1	NA	CASSSLGDEQFF	TGTGCCAGTAGTTCCCTGGGCGATGAGCAGTTCTTC
TRBV9	NA	TRBJ2-2	TRBD2	CASTAGLVVGELFF	TGTGCCAGCACCGCAGGACTAGTCGTCGGGGAGCTGTTTTTT
TRBV19	NA	TRBJ2-1	NA	CASSKARDQNEQFF	TGTGCCAGTAGTAAAGCGAGAGATCAGAATGAGCAGTTCTTC